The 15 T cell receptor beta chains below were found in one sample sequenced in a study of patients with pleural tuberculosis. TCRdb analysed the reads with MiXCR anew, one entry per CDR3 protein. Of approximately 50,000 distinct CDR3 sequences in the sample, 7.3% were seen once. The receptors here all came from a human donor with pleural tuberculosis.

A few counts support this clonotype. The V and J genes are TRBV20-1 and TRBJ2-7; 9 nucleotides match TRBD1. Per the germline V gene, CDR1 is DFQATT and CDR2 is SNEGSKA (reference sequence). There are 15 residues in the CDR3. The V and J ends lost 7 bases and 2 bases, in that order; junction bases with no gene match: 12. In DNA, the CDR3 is TGCAGTGTCCCGGGACAGGGATCCATTACCTACGAGCAGTACTTC. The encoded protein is CSVPGQGSITYEQYF.

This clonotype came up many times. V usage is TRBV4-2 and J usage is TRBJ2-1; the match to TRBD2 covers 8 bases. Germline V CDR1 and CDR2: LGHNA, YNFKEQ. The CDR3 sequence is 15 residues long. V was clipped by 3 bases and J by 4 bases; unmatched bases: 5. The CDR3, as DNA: TGTGCCAGCAGCCAGGAACTAGCGGAGTACAATGAGCAGTTCTTC. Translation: CASSQELAEYNEQFF.

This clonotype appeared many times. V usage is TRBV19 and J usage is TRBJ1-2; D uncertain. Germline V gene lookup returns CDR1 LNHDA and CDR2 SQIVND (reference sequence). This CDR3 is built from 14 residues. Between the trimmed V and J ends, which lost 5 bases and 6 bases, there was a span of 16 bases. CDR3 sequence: CASSGNLAGDGYTF. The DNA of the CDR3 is TGTGCCAGTAGTGGGAATTTAGCCGGGGATGGCTACACCTTC.

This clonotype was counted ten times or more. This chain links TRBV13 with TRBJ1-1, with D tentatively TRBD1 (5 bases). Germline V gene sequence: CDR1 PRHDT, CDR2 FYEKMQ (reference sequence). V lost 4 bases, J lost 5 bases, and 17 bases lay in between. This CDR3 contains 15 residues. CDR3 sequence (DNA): TGTGCCAGCAGCTCCAGAGGGGATTGGCAGACTGAAGCTTTCTTT. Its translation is CASSSRGDWQTEAFF.

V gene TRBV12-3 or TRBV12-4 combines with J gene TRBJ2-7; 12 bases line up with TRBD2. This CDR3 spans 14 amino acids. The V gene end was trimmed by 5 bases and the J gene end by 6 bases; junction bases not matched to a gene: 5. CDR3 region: CASSPTSGRLEQYF. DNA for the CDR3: TGTGCCAGCAGTCCCACTAGCGGGAGGCTCGAGCAGTACTTC.

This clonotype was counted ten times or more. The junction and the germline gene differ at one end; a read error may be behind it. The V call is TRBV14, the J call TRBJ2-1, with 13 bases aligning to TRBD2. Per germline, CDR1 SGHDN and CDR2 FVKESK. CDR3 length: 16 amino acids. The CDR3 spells CATSQGLAGVYDEQFF. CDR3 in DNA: TGTGCCACCAGCCAAGGACTAGCGGGAGTTTATGATGAGCAGTTCTTC.

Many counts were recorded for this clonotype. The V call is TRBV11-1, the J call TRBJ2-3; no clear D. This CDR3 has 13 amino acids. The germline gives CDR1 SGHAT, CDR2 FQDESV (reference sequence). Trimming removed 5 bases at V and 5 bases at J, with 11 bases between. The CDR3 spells CASSESSVDTQYF. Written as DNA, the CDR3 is TGTGCCAGCAGCGAAAGCTCGGTAGATACGCAGTATTTT.

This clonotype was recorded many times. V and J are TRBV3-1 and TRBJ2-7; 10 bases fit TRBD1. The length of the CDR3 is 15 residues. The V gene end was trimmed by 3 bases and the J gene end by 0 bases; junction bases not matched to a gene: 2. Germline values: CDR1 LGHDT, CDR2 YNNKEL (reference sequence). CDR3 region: CASSQGQGLSYEQYV. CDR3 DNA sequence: TGTGCCAGCAGCCAGGGACAGGGGCTCTCCTACGAGCAGTACGTC.

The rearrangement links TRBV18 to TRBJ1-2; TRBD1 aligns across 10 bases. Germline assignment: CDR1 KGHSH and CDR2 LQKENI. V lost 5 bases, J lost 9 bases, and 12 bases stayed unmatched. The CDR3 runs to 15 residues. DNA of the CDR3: TGTGCCAGCTCAACGACAGGGGGCGCAAGGATTAGCTACACCTTC. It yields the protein CASSTTGGARISYTF.

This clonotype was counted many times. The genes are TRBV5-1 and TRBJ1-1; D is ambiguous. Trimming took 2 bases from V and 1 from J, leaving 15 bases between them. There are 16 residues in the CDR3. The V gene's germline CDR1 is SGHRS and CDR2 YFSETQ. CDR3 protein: CASSLTLAATNTEAFF. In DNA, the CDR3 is TGCGCCAGCAGCTTAACCTTAGCGGCTACGAACACTGAAGCTTTCTTT.

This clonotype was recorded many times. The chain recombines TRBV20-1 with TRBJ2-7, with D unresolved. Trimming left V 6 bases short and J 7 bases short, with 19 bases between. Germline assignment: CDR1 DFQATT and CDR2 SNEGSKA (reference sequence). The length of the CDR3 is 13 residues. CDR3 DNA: TGCAGTGCCCCGTTCCGCCCATCGGGTGAGCAGTACTTC. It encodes CSAPFRPSGEQYF.

The CDR3 nucleotides read TGTGCCAGCAGCTTGCTCAATACGCAGTATTTT. Translation gives CASSLLNTQYF. The genes are TRBV5-5 and TRBJ2-3; D is ambiguous. Trimming shortened V by 1 base and J by 7 bases, and 4 bases separated the two germline ends. Looked up from germline, CDR1 is SGHKS and CDR2 is YYEKEE (reference sequence). This CDR3 spans 11 amino acids.

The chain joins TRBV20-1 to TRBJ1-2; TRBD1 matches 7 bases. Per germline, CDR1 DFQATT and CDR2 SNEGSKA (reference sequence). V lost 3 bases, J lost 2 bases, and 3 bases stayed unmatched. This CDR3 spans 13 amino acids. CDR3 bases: TGCAGTGCTAGTGGACAGGAGAACTATGGCTACACCTTC. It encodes CSASGQENYGYTF.

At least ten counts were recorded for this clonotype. As DNA, the CDR3 is TGTGCCAGCAGTCGTGAAGAAGAAGCTTTCTTT. It specifies CASSREEEAFF. The chain has TRBV2 and TRBJ1-1, with unresolved D. Trimming took 5 bases from V and 8 from J, leaving 9 bases between them. Germline lookup yields CDR1 SNHLY and CDR2 FYNNEI. This CDR3 region has 11 residues.

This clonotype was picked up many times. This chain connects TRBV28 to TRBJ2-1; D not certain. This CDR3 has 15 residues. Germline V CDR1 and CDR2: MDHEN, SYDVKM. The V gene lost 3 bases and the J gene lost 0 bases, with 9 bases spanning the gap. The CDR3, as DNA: TGTGCCAGCAGTTTTCCGAGGAGCTCCTACAATGAGCAGTTCTTC. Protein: CASSFPRSSYNEQFF.